The 14 T cell receptor beta chains reported below all come from one sample, sequenced in a study of OX40 agonist ivuxolimab in advanced cancers. Libraries were prepared by immunoSEQ multiplex PCR; TCRdb keeps only in-frame clonotypes and omits some of them. In the table there are tens of thousands of clones, about 90% of which are singletons. This specimen was CD4+ or CD8+ T cells sorted from blood, taken in a trial of the OX40 agonist ivuxolimab. All receptors come from an adult with an advanced solid tumor such as melanoma, head and neck, liver or kidney cancer.

This chain connects TRBV7-8 to TRBJ1-1; 9 bases are shared with TRBD1. The CDR3 has 15 residues. Trimming cost V 5 bases and J 1 base; bases outside gene matches: 5. CDR1 and CDR2 (germline): SGHVS, FQNEAQ. This CDR3 reads CASSPTGGRNTEAFF. CDR3 in DNA: TGTGCCAGCAGCCCAACAGGGGGCCGGAACACTGAAGCTTTCTTT.

V usage is TRBV18 and J usage is TRBJ2-2; D gene uncertain. Trimming pared 3 bases from V and 4 bases from J, leaving 6 bases between. Germline values: CDR1 KGHSH, CDR2 LQKENI. The CDR3 loop spans 13 amino acids. The CDR3 bases are TGTGCCAGCTCACCGCCCCCCACCGGGGAGCTGTTTTTT. The encoded protein is CASSPPPTGELFF.

This chain links TRBV9 with TRBJ2-2, with TRBD1 identical over 8 bases. The germline V gene encodes CDR1 SGDLS and CDR2 YYNGEE. The CDR3 consists of 17 residues. J was trimmed by 3 bases and V by 0 bases; bases with no gene match: 7. The CDR3 loop is CASSVGSGGADTGELFF. The CDR3 DNA follows: TGTGCCAGCAGCGTAGGGTCAGGGGGCGCCGACACCGGGGAGCTGTTTTTT.

The rearrangement uses TRBV6-1 and TRBJ1-1, with 7 bases aligning to TRBD1. The CDR3 covers 17 residues. Losses at the gene ends were 3 bases for V and 1 base for J; bases not matched to a gene: 11. Germline assignment: CDR1 MNHNS and CDR2 SASEGT. The CDR3 reads CASSDQIRGLQNTEAFF. The CDR3 coding sequence is TGTGCCAGCAGTGACCAAATAAGGGGGCTCCAGAACACTGAAGCTTTCTTT.

This sequence joins TRBV6-6 and TRBJ2-3; TRBD2 agrees at 10 bases. The V and J ends lost 5 bases and 3 bases, in that order; junction bases with no gene match: 5. The CDR3 is made up of 15 amino acids. The germline V gene has CDR1 MNHNY and CDR2 SVGAGI (reference sequence). Written as DNA, the CDR3 is TGTGCCAGCAGTCCAGCGGGGGGGCCTACAGATACGCAGTATTTT. Its translation is CASSPAGGPTDTQYF.

V is TRBV25-1 and J is TRBJ2-7; tentative D call: TRBD1 (6 bases). V was shortened by 3 bases and J by 5 bases, with 23 bases between the two germline ends. Germline CDR1 and CDR2: MGHDK and SYGVNS. CDR3 length: 17 residues. The CDR3 nucleotides read TGTGCCAGCAGTGAGGGTCGGGCCAGGGGCCCTCGGAACGAGCAGTACTTC. This sequence encodes CASSEGRARGPRNEQYF.

The chain couples TRBV19 to TRBJ1-1, with TRBD1 as a possible D gene (6 bases). V lost 4 bases and J 2 bases, leaving 11 bases between the germline ends. CDR1 and CDR2 (germline): LNHDA, SQIVND (reference sequence). The CDR3 extends over 14 amino acids. DNA for the CDR3: TGTGCCAGTAGTACCCGGACAGTAAACACTGAAGCTTTCTTT. Translating it yields CASSTRTVNTEAFF.

This clone has a count of ten or more. This chain connects TRBV15 to TRBJ2-1, with a possible D match to TRBD2 (6 bases). Trimming shortened V by 0 bases and J by 5 bases, and 11 bases separated the two germline ends. CDR1 and CDR2 (germline): LNHNV, YYDKDF (reference sequence). The CDR3 contains 15 residues. The CDR3 sequence: CATSRDLEGHNEQFF. The CDR3 nucleotides read TGTGCCACCAGCAGAGATCTGGAGGGGCACAATGAGCAGTTCTTC. The full variable domain, completed using reference TRBV15 and TRBJ2-1, is DAMVIQNPRYQVTQFGKPVTLSCSQTLNHNVMYWYQQKSSQAPKLLFHYYDKDFNNEADTPDNFQSRRPNTSFCFLDIRSPGLGDTAMYLCATSRDLEGHNEQFFGPGTRLTVL.

Remarks on this clone: Other nucleotide sequences from this sample produce the same CDR3. This rearrangement joins TRBV11-2 to TRBJ1-2; D is undetermined. V dropped 5 bases and J dropped 5 bases, with 6 bases sitting between them. Germline V gives CDR1 SGHAT, CDR2 FQNNGV. The CDR3 extends over 11 amino acids. The CDR3 here is CASSLTYGYTF. The CDR3, as DNA: TGTGCCAGCAGCCTCACTTATGGCTACACCTTC.

This clone was counted a few times. The V gene is TRBV5-6, the J gene TRBJ2-7, with D perhaps given as TRBD1 or TRBD2 (5 bases each). V shed 0 bases and J shed 0 bases, with 7 bases lying between them. Germline CDR1 SGHDT, CDR2 YYEEEE. The CDR3 is 14 amino acids. The CDR3 reads CASSLGGDSYEQYF. In DNA, the CDR3 is TGTGCCAGCAGCTTGGGAGGGGACTCCTACGAGCAGTACTTC.

In this sample, this clone turned up once. V gene TRBV10-3 combines with J gene TRBJ1-2; no clear D. Germline values: CDR1 ENHRY, CDR2 SYGVKD. CDR3 size: 14 residues. V gave up 0 bases and J gave up 2 bases, with 7 bases separating them. Here the CDR3 reads CAISESRQNYGYTF. The DNA of the CDR3 is TGTGCCATCAGTGAGTCGCGGCAGAACTATGGCTACACCTTC.

The V call is TRBV6-1, the J call TRBJ1-2; D is possibly TRBD1 (5 bases). In germline, CDR1 is MNHNS, CDR2 SASEGT. CDR3 length: 12 residues. The V and J ends lost 5 bases and 6 bases respectively, with 10 bases between them. The CDR3 sequence: CASSNRGDGYTF. The CDR3 DNA reads TGTGCCAGCAGTAATAGGGGCGATGGCTACACCTTC.

The chain has TRBV5-6 and TRBJ1-1, with unresolved D. The germline gives CDR1 SGHDT, CDR2 YYEEEE. There are 14 residues in the CDR3. The V end lost 4 bases, the J end lost 1 base, and 11 bases lay between the germline ends. The CDR3 nucleotides are TGTGCCAGCAGCGGCCACCAGGAGAACACTGAAGCTTTCTTT. Translation: CASSGHQENTEAFF. Full variable domain (rest looked up from reference TRBV5-6 and TRBJ1-1): DAGVTQSPTHLIKTRGQQVTLRCSPKSGHDTVSWYQQALGQGPQFIFQYYEEEERQRGNFPDRFSGHQFPNYSSELNVNALLLGDSALYLCASSGHQENTEAFFGQGTRLTVV.

CDR3 sequence reads: CASSLGGRYGYTF. In nucleotides, the CDR3 is TGTGCCAGCAGTTTGGGAGGCCGGTATGGCTACACCTTC. The V gene is TRBV27, the J gene TRBJ1-2; D ambiguous. The V gene's germline CDR1 is MNHEY and CDR2 SMNVEV (reference sequence). The CDR3 is made up of 13 amino acids. Trimming took off 3 bases at V and 5 bases at J, with 10 bases between the two ends.